These 9 T cell receptor beta chains came from one sample sequenced in a study of technical replicates of blood from a handful of donors. Data came from immunoSEQ multiplex PCR; TCRdb stores just in-frame clones and leaves some out. The table lists more than 90,000 clones, about 95% of them singletons. Sequencing was carried out using T cells isolated from PBMCs. The receptors come from a human donor in good health.

This clone was detected once. The gene calls are TRBV9 and TRBJ1-1; 8 nucleotides line up with TRBD1. Per the germline V gene, CDR1 is SGDLS and CDR2 is YYNGEE. Losses at the gene ends were 4 bases for V and 0 bases for J; bases not matched to a gene: 2. The CDR3 extends over 14 amino acids. CDR3 sequence reads: CASSPGQVNTEAFF. In DNA, the CDR3 is TGTGCCAGCAGCCCGGGACAGGTGAACACTGAAGCTTTCTTT.

The rearrangement joins TRBV28 to TRBJ2-7; TRBD2 might be the D (5 bases). The CDR3 loop spans 13 amino acids. Per the germline V gene, CDR1 is MDHEN and CDR2 is SYDVKM. Trimming pared 3 bases from V and 5 bases from J, leaving 11 bases between. This chain's CDR3 is CASSFQRADEQYF. In DNA, the CDR3 is TGTGCCAGCAGTTTCCAAAGAGCGGACGAGCAGTACTTC.

The chain employs TRBV19 and TRBJ2-3; 8 positions match TRBD2. CDR3 size: 12 residues. After removal of 9 bases from V and 4 bases from J, the junction contained 3 bases not matched to a gene. Germline-derived CDR1 and CDR2 are LNHDA and SQIVND (reference sequence). The CDR3 loop is CASGLAPDTQYF. The CDR3 nucleotides read TGTGCCAGCGGACTAGCCCCAGATACGCAGTATTTT.

The J gene is TRBJ2-7, the V gene TRBV30; D is possibly TRBD2 (5 bases). Looked up from germline, CDR1 is GTSNPN and CDR2 is SVGIG (reference sequence). V lost 0 bases and J 3 bases, leaving 6 bases between the germline ends. CDR3 length: 12 amino acids. The CDR3 DNA follows: TGTGCCTGGAGTGTACGGGGCTACGAGCAGTACTTC. As protein: CAWSVRGYEQYF.

The V call is TRBV18, the J call TRBJ2-1; 9 bases match TRBD1. Unmatched junction bases numbered 3, after V lost 1 base and J lost 5 bases. This CDR3 has 15 residues. Germline-derived CDR1 and CDR2 are KGHSH and LQKENI. As DNA, the CDR3 is TGTGCCAGCTCACCACTGGGACAGGGTAACAATGAGCAGTTCTTC. Protein: CASSPLGQGNNEQFF.

V gene TRBV19 combines with J gene TRBJ2-1; 9 nucleotides match TRBD2. The CDR3 spans 13 residues. Germline V gives CDR1 LNHDA, CDR2 SQIVND (reference sequence). Trimming at V came to 5 bases and at J to 10 bases, leaving 6 bases not matched to a gene. The CDR3 DNA is TGTGCCAGTAGTTTAGCGGGAGCATCCGAGCAGTTCTTC. This encodes CASSLAGASEQFF.

The V call is TRBV13, the J call TRBJ1-2; D not certain. Germline CDR1 and CDR2: PRHDT and FYEKMQ (reference sequence). The CDR3 length is 16 residues. The V end was cut by 1 base, the J end by 0 bases, with 12 bases between. CDR3: CASSLDPGPANYGYTF. The CDR3 DNA is TGTGCCAGCAGCTTAGATCCGGGTCCGGCTAACTATGGCTACACCTTC.

The V call is TRBV5-1, the J call TRBJ2-7; 9 nucleotides align to TRBD1. V was pared by 2 bases and J by 3 bases, with 6 bases of the junction left unmatched. The CDR3 loop spans 15 amino acids. In germline, CDR1 is SGHRS, CDR2 YFSETQ. CDR3 sequence (DNA): TGCGCCAGCAGCTTAAGACAGGGGGGGGACTACGAGCAGTACTTC. Translating it yields CASSLRQGGDYEQYF.

V and J are TRBV29-1 and TRBJ2-6, with D uncertain. Germline CDR1 is SQVTM and CDR2 is ANQGSEA. The CDR3 has 14 amino acids. Trimming cost V 4 bases and J 2 bases, with 9 bases left between them. The CDR3 loop reads CSVVWATGANVLTF. The CDR3 bases are TGCAGCGTTGTCTGGGCTACTGGGGCCAACGTCCTGACTTTC.